Sequencing of this TCR beta chain was carried out in a study of cytomegalovirus exposure and HLA in healthy donors. Vbeta (60) and Jbeta (13) primers were used in the PCR. Sequencing used immunoSEQ multiplex PCR; TCRdb keeps in-frame clones, though not all of them. The sample lists about 50,000 clones, 80% occurring once. General study findings and limits: Later analysis indicated greater clonal expansion among HLA-associated TCR beta chains than among equally common other chains. Earlier analysis looked at TCR beta V segments, and most were productive about 90% or about 30% of the time. In vitro experiments confirmed that three CMV-associated chains were specific for CMV antigens. The study assumed roughly uniform donor sequencing depth for presence/absence analyses.

A note on this clone: The antigen is undetermined.

Sequences were obtained from PBMCs. This TCR derives from a man aged 25-45 years in good health and CMV-seropositive.

CDR3 residues: CASSYSTTSTDTQYF. In DNA, the CDR3 is TGTGCCAGCAGTTATAGCACCACTAGCACAGATACGCAGTATTTT. The chain combines TRBV27 with TRBJ2-3; D unclear. This CDR3 has 15 residues. V was clipped by 4 bases and J by 0 bases, with 11 bases between them. The germline V gene has CDR1 MNHEY and CDR2 SMNVEV (reference sequence).